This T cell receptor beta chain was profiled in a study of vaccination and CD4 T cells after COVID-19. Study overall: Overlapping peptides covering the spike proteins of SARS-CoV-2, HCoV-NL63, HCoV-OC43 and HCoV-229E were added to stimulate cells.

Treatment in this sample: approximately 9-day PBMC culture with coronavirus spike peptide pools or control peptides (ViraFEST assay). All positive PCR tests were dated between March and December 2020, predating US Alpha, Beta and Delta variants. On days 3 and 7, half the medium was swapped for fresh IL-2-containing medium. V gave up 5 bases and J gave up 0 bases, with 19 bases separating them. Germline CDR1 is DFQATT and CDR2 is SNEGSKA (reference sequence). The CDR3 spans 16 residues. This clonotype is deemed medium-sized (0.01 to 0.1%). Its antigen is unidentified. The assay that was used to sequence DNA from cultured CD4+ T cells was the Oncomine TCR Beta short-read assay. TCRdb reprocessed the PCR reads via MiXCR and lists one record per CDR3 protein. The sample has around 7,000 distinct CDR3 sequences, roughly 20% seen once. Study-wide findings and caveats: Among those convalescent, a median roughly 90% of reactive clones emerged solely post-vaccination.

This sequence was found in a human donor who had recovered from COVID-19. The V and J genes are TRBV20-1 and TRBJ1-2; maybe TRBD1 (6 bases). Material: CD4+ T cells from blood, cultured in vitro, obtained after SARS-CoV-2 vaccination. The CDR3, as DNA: TGCAGTGCTCCCCGGGACATCCGGAATTCTAACTATGGCTACACCTTC. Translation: CSAPRDIRNSNYGYTF.